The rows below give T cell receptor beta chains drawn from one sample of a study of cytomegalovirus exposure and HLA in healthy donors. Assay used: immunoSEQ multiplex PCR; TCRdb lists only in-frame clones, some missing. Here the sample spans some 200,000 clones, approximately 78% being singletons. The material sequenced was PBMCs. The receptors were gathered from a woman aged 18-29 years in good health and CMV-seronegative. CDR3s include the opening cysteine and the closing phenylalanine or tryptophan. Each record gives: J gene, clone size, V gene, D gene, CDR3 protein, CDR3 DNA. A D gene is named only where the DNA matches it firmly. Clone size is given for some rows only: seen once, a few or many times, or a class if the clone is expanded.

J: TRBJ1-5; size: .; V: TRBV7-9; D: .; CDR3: CASSMGGEAQHF; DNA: TGTGCCAGCAGCATGGGGGGGGAAGCCCAGCATTTT
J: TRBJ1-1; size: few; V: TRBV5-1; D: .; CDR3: CASSTHMNTEAFF; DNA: TGCGCCAGCAGCACACACATGAACACTGAAGCTTTCTTT
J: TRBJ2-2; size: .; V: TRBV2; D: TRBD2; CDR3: CASSPRGLANTGELFF; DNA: TGTGCCAGCAGCCCGAGGGGACTAGCAAACACCGGGGAGCTGTTTTTT
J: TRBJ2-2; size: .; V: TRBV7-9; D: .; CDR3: CASSPRGKVVTGELFF; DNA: TGTGCCAGCAGCCCCCGGGGAAAAGTAGTAACCGGGGAGCTGTTTTTT
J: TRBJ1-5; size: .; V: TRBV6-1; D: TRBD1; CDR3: CASSVLGQGGNQPQHF; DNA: TGTGCCAGCAGTGTCCTAGGACAGGGAGGCAATCAGCCCCAGCATTTT
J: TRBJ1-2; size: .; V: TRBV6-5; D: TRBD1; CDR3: CATLRGGHYGYTF; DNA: TGTGCCACATTGCGAGGGGGCCACTATGGCTACACCTTC
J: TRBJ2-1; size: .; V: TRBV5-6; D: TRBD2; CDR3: CASSLPGGKYNEQFF; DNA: TGTGCCAGCAGCTTGCCGGGGGGTAAATACAATGAGCAGTTCTTC
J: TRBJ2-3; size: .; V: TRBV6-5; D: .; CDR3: CASRSGQHQGTQYF; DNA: TGTGCCAGCAGGTCCGGCCAGCACCAGGGGACGCAGTATTTT
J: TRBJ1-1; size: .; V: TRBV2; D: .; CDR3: CASRIRGITEAFF; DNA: TGTGCCAGCAGGATAAGGGGGATCACTGAAGCTTTCTTT
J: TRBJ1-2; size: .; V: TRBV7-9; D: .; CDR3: CASSLGGAGDGYTF; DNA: TGTGCCAGCAGCTTAGGCGGGGCCGGCGATGGCTACACCTTC
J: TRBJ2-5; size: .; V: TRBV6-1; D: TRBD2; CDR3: CASSEMGGTLEETQYF; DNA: TGTGCCAGCAGTGAAATGGGGGGGACCCTGGAAGAGACCCAGTACTTC
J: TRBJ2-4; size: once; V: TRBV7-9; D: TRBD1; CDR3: CASSPRQGQNIQYF; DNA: TGTGCCAGCAGCCCACGACAGGGGCAAAACATTCAGTACTTC
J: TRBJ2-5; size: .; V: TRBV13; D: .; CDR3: CASSLRTQYF; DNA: TGTGCCAGCAGCTTGAGGACCCAGTACTTC
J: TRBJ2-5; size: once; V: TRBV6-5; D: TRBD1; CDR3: CASTLGQGLQETQYF; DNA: TGTGCCAGCACCCTAGGACAGGGCCTCCAAGAGACCCAGTACTTC
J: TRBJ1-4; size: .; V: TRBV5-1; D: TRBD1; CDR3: CASSLQGTNEKLFF; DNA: TGCGCCAGCAGCTTACAGGGGACGAATGAAAAACTGTTTTTT
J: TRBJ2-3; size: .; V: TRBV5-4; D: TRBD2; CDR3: CASSLGVLAGVDTQYF; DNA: TGTGCCAGCAGCTTGGGGGTACTTGCGGGGGTGGATACGCAGTATTTT
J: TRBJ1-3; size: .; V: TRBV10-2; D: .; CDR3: CASSPGGARAGNTIYF; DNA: TGCGCCAGCAGTCCGGGAGGGGCCAGGGCTGGAAACACCATATATTTT
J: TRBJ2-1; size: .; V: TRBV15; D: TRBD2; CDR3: CATVGGAHNEQFF; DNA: TGTGCCACGGTCGGGGGGGCCCACAATGAGCAGTTCTTC
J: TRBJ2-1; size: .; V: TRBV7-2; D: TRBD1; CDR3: CASSLDLGQGANEQFF; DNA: TGTGCCAGCAGCTTAGATCTGGGACAGGGGGCCAATGAGCAGTTCTTC
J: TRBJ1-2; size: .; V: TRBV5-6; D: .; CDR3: CASRLQGSNYGYTF; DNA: TGTGCCAGCAGGTTACAGGGAAGTAACTATGGCTACACCTTC
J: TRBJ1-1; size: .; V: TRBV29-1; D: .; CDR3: CSVVRAGNTEAFF; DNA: TGCAGCGTCGTCAGGGCGGGAAACACTGAAGCTTTCTTT
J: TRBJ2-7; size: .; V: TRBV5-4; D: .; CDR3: CASSLDWNPYEQYF; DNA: TGTGCCAGCAGCTTAGACTGGAACCCCTACGAGCAGTACTTC
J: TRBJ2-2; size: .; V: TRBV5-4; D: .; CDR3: CASSLFGAGAETGELFF; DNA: TGTGCCAGCAGCTTGTTTGGGGCAGGGGCGGAAACCGGGGAGCTGTTTTTT
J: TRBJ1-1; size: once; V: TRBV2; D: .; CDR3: CASRQGLGEVTEAFF; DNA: TGTGCCAGCAGGCAGGGACTGGGGGAAGTGACTGAAGCTTTCTTT
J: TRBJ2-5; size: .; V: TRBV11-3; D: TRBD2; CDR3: CASSLGTSAQETQYF; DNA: TGTGCCAGCAGCTTAGGGACTAGCGCCCAAGAGACCCAGTACTTC
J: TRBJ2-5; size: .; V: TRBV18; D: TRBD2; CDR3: CASSPSGGETQYF; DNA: TGTGCCAGCTCACCTAGCGGGGGAGAGACCCAGTACTTC
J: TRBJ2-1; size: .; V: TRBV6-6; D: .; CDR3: CATTPSSYNEQFF; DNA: TGTGCCACTACTCCGTCATCCTACAATGAGCAGTTCTTC
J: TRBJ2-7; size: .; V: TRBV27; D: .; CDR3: CASSFPGVSEQYF; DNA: TGTGCCAGCAGTTTCCCCGGGGTTAGCGAGCAGTACTTC
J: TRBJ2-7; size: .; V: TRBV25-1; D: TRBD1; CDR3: CASSAKWDSSYEQYF; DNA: TGTGCCAGCAGTGCGAAGTGGGACAGCTCCTACGAGCAGTACTTC
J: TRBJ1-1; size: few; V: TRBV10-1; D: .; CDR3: CASSESTGDTEAFF; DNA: TGCGCCAGCAGTGAGTCGACAGGTGACACTGAAGCTTTCTTT
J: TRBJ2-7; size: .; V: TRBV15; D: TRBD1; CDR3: CATSGTGESEQYF; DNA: TGTGCCACCAGCGGAACAGGGGAGAGCGAGCAGTACTTC
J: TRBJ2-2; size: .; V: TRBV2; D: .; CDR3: CASSDSSAGVGGTGELFF; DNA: TGTGCCAGCAGTGATAGCTCAGCCGGGGTGGGTGGCACCGGGGAGCTGTTTTTT
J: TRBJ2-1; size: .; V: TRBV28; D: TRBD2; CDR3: CATLKGTSGRNEQFF; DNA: TGTGCCACCCTTAAGGGGACTAGCGGGAGAAATGAGCAGTTCTTC
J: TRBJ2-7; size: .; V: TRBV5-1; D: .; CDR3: CASSSASGEFYEQYF; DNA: TGCGCCAGCAGCTCCGCCTCAGGGGAGTTCTACGAGCAGTACTTC
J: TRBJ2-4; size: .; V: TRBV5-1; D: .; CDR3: CASSFTRSKNIQYF; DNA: TGCGCCAGCAGCTTTACCAGGTCCAAAAACATTCAGTACTTC
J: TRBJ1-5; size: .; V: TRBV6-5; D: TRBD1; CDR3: CASSSSDRTSNQPQHF; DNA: TGTGCCAGCAGTTCGTCGGACAGGACTAGCAATCAGCCCCAGCATTTT
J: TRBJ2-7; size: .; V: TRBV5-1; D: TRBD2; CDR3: CASSDGTSVALWGEQYF; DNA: TGCGCCAGCAGCGACGGGACTAGCGTGGCCCTATGGGGCGAGCAGTACTTC
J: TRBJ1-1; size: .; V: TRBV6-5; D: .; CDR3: CASSYSGSPNTEAFF; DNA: TGTGCCAGCAGTTACTCGGGCTCTCCGAACACTGAAGCTTTCTTT
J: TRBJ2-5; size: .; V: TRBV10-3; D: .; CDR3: CATRDLQETQYF; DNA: TGTGCCACTAGGGACTTACAAGAGACCCAGTACTTC
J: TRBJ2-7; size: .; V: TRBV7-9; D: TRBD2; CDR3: CASAALSGRSSYEQYF; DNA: TGTGCCAGCGCAGCACTTAGCGGGAGGAGCTCCTACGAGCAGTACTTC
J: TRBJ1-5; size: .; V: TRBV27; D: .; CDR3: CASSPQGYNQPQHF; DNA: TGTGCCAGCAGTCCACAGGGTTATAATCAGCCCCAGCATTTT
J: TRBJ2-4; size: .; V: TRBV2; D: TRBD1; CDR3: CASSGGGTGENIQYF; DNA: TGTGCCAGCAGTGGGGGAGGGACAGGGGAAAACATTCAGTACTTC
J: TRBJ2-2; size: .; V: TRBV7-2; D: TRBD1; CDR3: CASSLNYRGHTGELFF; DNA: TGTGCCAGCAGCCTCAACTACAGGGGACACACCGGGGAGCTGTTTTTT
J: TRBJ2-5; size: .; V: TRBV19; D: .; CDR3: CATSDSFQETQYF; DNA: TGTGCCACCTCGGACAGTTTTCAAGAGACCCAGTACTTC
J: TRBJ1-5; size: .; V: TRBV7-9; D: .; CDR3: CASSLGGEGSWKPQHF; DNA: TGTGCCAGCAGCTTAGGTGGAGAGGGCTCCTGGAAGCCCCAGCATTTT
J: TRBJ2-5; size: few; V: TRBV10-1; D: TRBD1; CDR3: CASGYRGETQYF; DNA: TGCGCCAGCGGTTACAGGGGAGAGACCCAGTACTTC
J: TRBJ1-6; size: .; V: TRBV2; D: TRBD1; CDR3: CASSPGTGNSPLHF; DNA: TGTGCCAGCAGTCCCGGGACAGGGAATTCACCCCTCCACTTT
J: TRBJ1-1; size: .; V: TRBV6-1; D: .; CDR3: CASSEPGRGGNTEAFF; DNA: TGTGCCAGCAGTGAACCGGGCCGCGGAGGGAACACTGAAGCTTTCTTT
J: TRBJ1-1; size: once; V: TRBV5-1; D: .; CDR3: CASSLVSGMNTEAFF; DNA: TGCGCCAGCAGCTTGGTTTCAGGGATGAACACTGAAGCTTTCTTT
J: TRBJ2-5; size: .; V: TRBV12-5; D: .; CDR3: CASGTKLRGTLEQETQYF; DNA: TGTGCTAGTGGCACTAAATTACGAGGGACACTGGAACAGGAGACCCAGTACTTC
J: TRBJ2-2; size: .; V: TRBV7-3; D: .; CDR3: CASSSPTVATGELFF; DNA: TGTGCCAGCAGCTCGCCAACAGTCGCAACCGGGGAGCTGTTTTTT
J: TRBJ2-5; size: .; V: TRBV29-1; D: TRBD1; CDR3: CSVGQAWWETQYF; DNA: TGCAGCGTGGGACAGGCATGGTGGGAGACCCAGTACTTC
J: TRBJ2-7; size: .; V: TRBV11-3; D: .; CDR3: CASSPYLGAYEQYF; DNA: TGTGCCAGCAGCCCTTATTTGGGAGCCTACGAGCAGTACTTC
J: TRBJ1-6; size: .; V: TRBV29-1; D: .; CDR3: CSVKLTYNSPLHF; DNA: TGCAGCGTTAAGCTGACCTATAATTCACCCCTCCACTTT
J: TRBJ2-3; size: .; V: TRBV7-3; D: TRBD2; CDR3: CASSLTPSGMADTQYF; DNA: TGTGCCAGCAGCTTAACGCCTAGCGGGATGGCAGATACGCAGTATTTT
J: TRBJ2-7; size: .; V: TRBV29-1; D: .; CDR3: CSVEMAGVTYEQYF; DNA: TGCAGCGTTGAAATGGCGGGCGTAACCTACGAGCAGTACTTC
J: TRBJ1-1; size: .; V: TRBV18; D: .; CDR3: CASSPRQMNTEAFF; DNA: TGTGCCAGCTCACCAAGACAAATGAACACTGAAGCTTTCTTT
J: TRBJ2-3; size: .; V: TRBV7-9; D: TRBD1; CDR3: CASSQTGGYTDTQYF; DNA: TGTGCCAGCAGTCAGACAGGGGGTTACACAGATACGCAGTATTTT
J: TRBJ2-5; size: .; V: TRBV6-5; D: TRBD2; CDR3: CASSYSTPGLAETQYF; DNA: TGTGCCAGCAGTTACTCGACACCGGGACTAGCGGAGACCCAGTACTTC
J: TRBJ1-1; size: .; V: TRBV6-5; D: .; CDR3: CASSEGLGNTEAFF; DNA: TGTGCCAGCTCGGAGGGCCTAGGGAACACTGAAGCTTTCTTT